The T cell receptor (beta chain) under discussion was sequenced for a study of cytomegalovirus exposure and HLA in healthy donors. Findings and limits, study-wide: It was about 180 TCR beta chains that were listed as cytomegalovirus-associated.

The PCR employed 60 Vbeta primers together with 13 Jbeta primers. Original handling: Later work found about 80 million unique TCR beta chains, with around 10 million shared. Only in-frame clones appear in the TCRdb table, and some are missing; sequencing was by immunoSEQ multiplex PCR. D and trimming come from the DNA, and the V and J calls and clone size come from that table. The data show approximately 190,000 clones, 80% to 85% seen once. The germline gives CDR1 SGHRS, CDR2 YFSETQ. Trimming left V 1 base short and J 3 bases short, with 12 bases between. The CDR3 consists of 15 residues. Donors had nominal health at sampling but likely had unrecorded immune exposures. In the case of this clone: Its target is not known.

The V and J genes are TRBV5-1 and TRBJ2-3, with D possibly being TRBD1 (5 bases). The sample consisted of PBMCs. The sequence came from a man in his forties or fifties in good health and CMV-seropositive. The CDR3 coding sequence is TGCGCCAGCAGCTTGTCCAGAAGGGGAACAGATACGCAGTATTTT. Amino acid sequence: CASSLSRRGTDTQYF.